The 13 T cell receptor beta chains listed next were all sequenced from one sample in a study of Graves' ophthalmopathy and Graves' hyperthyroidism. From RNA, the CDR3 regions of TCR beta chains were amplified and sequenced. HTBI-primed first-round RT-PCR preceded second-round multiplex PCR. TCRdb reprocessed the multiplex PCR reads with MiXCR, giving one entry per CDR3 protein. The sample gives just over 600,000 distinct CDR3 sequences, about 24% of which show up once; approximately 6.5% is in the top ten. The specimen was peripheral blood. These receptors were obtained from a woman aged 18-29 years with stable Graves' hyperthyroidism. Some clones in this sample may be carry-over from other donors' samples.

Remarks on this clonotype: A read error may explain this, as a much larger clone is one base away. The CDR3 loop reads CDSSQVAAEAFF. The CDR3 DNA follows: TGCGACAGCAGCCAAGTTGCGGCTGAAGCTTTCTTT. The gene calls are TRBV4-1 and TRBJ1-1; D not certain. Per the germline V gene, CDR1 is MGHRA and CDR2 is YSYEKL. The CDR3 covers 12 residues.

This sequence joins TRBV6-1 and TRBJ1-2; D unresolved. CDR3 length equals 19 residues. CDR1 is MNHNS, CDR2 SASEGT, per germline. V lost 1 base, J lost 0 bases, and 21 bases lay in between. The CDR3 region is CASSEGSRIETQTNYGYTF. The CDR3 nucleotides are TGTGCCAGCAGTGAAGGCTCCAGGATAGAAACCCAAACTAACTATGGCTACACCTTC.

The chain recombines TRBV4-1 with TRBJ1-2, with 8 bases identical to TRBD1. The CDR3 totals 17 residues. J was trimmed by 1 base and V by 3 bases; bases with no gene match: 10. CDR1 and CDR2 from the germline V gene are MGHRA and YSYEKL. The CDR3 coding sequence is TGCGCCAGCAGCCACGGTACAGACAGGGGACGTAACTATGGCTACACCTTC. Its translation is CASSHGTDRGRNYGYTF.

There are a few counts of this clonotype. The chain joins TRBV28 to TRBJ1-1, with TRBD1 matching over 8 bases. CDR3 length: 14 residues. Germline trimming cut 5 bases from V and 5 bases from J; bases unmatched to any gene: 7. From germline, CDR1 is MDHEN and CDR2 SYDVKM. The CDR3 sequence is CASSPLRDRTEAFF. The DNA for the CDR3 is TGTGCCAGCAGTCCCCTTCGGGACAGGACTGAAGCTTTCTTT.

This clonotype was counted at least ten times. The chain has TRBV19 and TRBJ2-7; 7 bases map to TRBD1. Germline CDR1 reads LNHDA; CDR2 reads SQIVND (reference sequence). J was trimmed by 6 bases and V by 5 bases; bases with no gene match: 7. CDR3 length: 13 residues. Here the CDR3 DNA reads TGTGCCAGTAGTCCGGGACAGCTCTCCGAGCAGTACTTC. The encoded protein is CASSPGQLSEQYF.

This clonotype has at least ten counts. The chain uses TRBV7-2 and TRBJ1-2, with 7 nucleotides matching TRBD1. J lost 8 bases, V lost 4 bases, and 7 bases had no gene match. This CDR3 spans 13 amino acids. Germline V gene data show CDR1 as SGHTA and CDR2 as FQGNSA. The CDR3 sequence is CASSSIQGGGYTF. CDR3 DNA: TGTGCCAGCAGCTCCATTCAGGGGGGCGGCTACACCTTC.

This clonotype has ten or more counts. The V and J genes are TRBV14 and TRBJ1-2; no definite D call. The CDR3 runs to 15 residues. Germline values: CDR1 SGHDN, CDR2 FVKESK. V lost 1 base to trimming and J lost 4 bases, with 13 bases between them. CDR3 coding DNA: TGTGCCAGCAGCCAAGGATTCCGGGCCTTCTATGGCTACACCTTC. Residues: CASSQGFRAFYGYTF. Complete variable domain (other parts from reference TRBV14 and TRBJ1-2): EAGVTQFPSHSVIEKGQTVTLRCDPISGHDNLYWYRRVMGKEIKFLLHFVKESKQDESGMPNNRFLAERTGGTYSTLKVQPAELEDSGVYFCASSQGFRAFYGYTFGSGTRLTVV.

This clonotype has a count of ten or more. The chain carries TRBV2 and TRBJ1-1; D unresolved. Trimming took off 2 bases at V and 10 bases at J, with 14 bases between the two ends. The germline V gene has CDR1 SNHLY and CDR2 FYNNEI. This CDR3 has 13 amino acids. CDR3 in amino acids: CASSELVTVGAFF. CDR3 nucleotide sequence: TGTGCCAGCAGTGAACTGGTGACGGTGGGAGCTTTCTTT. Full variable domain (remainder filled in from reference TRBV2 and TRBJ1-1): EPEVTQTPSHQVTQMGQEVILRCVPISNHLYFYWYRQILGQKVEFLVSFYNNEISEKSEIFDDQFSVERPDGSNFTLKIRSTKLEDSAMYFCASSELVTVGAFFGQGTRLTVV.

The chain combines TRBV6-1 with TRBJ2-7; D ambiguous. V shed 6 bases and J shed 3 bases, with 12 bases lying between them. CDR3 length: 13 residues. Germline CDR1 and CDR2: MNHNS and SASEGT. The CDR3 loop reads CASRPGLDYEQYF. The CDR3 DNA reads as TGTGCCAGCAGGCCAGGCCTAGACTACGAGCAGTACTTC.

About this clonotype: At one of its ends the junction is not consistent with the germline gene, which may arise from a read error. The chain couples TRBV10-2 to TRBJ2-4, with TRBD2 matching over 9 bases. Per the germline V gene, CDR1 is WSHSY and CDR2 is SAAADI. The CDR3 extends over 16 amino acids. The CDR3 is CASSERREGTKNIKYF. The CDR3 coding sequence is TGCGCCAGCAGTGAAAGGCGGGAGGGTACCAAAAACATTAAGTACTTC.

This clonotype came up once. The J gene is TRBJ2-2, the V gene TRBV20-1; 10 bases are a match to TRBD1. The CDR3 consists of 16 residues. The junction had 7 bases not matched to a gene; V was cut back by 3 bases and J by 3 bases. Per the germline V gene, CDR1 is DFQATT and CDR2 is SNEGSKA (reference sequence). DNA of the CDR3: TGCAGTGCTAGTGTGTGGGACAGGGGTGACACCGGGGAGCTGTTTTTT. This gives the protein CSASVWDRGDTGELFF.

At least ten counts were recorded for this clonotype. This chain links TRBV6-5 with TRBJ1-1, with 9 nucleotides matching TRBD1. The CDR3 has 15 amino acids. The V and J ends lost 0 bases and 11 bases, in that order; junction bases with no gene match: 10. CDR1 and CDR2 (germline): MNHEY, SVGAGI. CDR3 coding DNA: TGTGCCAGCAGTTACTCGAAAGGGACAGGGCAATGGGCTTTCTTT. Amino acids: CASSYSKGTGQWAFF.

This clonotype was counted at least ten times. This chain connects TRBV19 to TRBJ1-5; D ambiguous. V lost 8 bases and J lost 4, with 12 bases in between. CDR1 and CDR2 (germline): LNHDA, SQIVND (reference sequence). The CDR3 spans 13 residues. The CDR3 protein is CASDRAGNQPQHF. The CDR3 DNA is TGTGCCAGTGATAGGGCAGGAAATCAGCCCCAGCATTTT.